Below, one T cell receptor beta chain is given with its context. The antigen is unknown. Germline V gives CDR1 SGHDN, CDR2 FVKESK. The CDR3 loop spans 14 amino acids. The V gene end was trimmed by 4 bases and the J gene end by 4 bases; junction bases not matched to a gene: 5. The sample is drawn from a study of T cell responses to AZD1222 COVID-19 vaccine. Overall study findings and caveats: Spike-wide vaccine-associated CD4 TCRs dominated at 160-218 and 743-854. Spike-specific TCR breadth and depth both grew after two AZD1222 doses.

TCRdb's copy holds only in-frame clones and misses some; the assay was immunoSEQ multiplex PCR. The data contain 95,000 to 150,000 clones, about 90% of them singletons. This chain uses TRBV14 with TRBJ2-7; 9 positions agree with TRBD1. The source is an adult in good health. The sequencing here drew on peripheral blood, taken on day 0 of AZD1222 vaccination. This CDR3 reads CASSLPGQGYEQYF. The CDR3, as DNA: TGTGCCAGCAGCCTACCGGGACAGGGTTACGAGCAGTACTTC.